These T cell receptor beta chains were read from a single sample in a study of T cell changes during pregnancy in multiple sclerosis. Clones were read by immunoSEQ multiplex PCR, and TCRdb kept only the in-frame ones, dropping some. The sample consists of about 42,000 clones, 80% to 90% of them appearing once. Sequencing used CD4+ T cells from peripheral blood mononuclear cells, obtained before pregnancy. Receptors originate from a female donor with multiple sclerosis, enrolled in a pregnancy study. The CDR3 runs from the conserved cysteine through the conserved F or W. The order of the fields is clone size, J gene, D gene, V gene, CDR3 DNA, CDR3 protein. The D gene is left open where the match is weak. Some rows mark clone size as missing; the rest say once, few, many or name a class of expanded clone.

. | TRBJ1-1 | . | TRBV7-9 | TGCGCCAGCAGCTTCGGCGGGTCCATGAACACTGAAGCTTTCTTT | CASSFGGSMNTEAFF
. | TRBJ2-7 | TRBD2 | TRBV4-2 | TGTGCCAGCAGCCAAAAAGAACCGGGACTAGGAGGCTACGAGCAGTACTTC | CASSQKEPGLGGYEQYF
few | TRBJ2-7 | TRBD1 | TRBV7-9 | TGTGCCAGCAGCTGGGTCGGAGACAGGGGAAGGAAGTACTTC | CASSWVGDRGRKYF
. | TRBJ2-3 | . | TRBV7-7 | TGTGCCAGCAGTATGTTCCCGGGGGTGGTAGATACGCAGTATTTT | CASSMFPGVVDTQYF
. | TRBJ1-3 | TRBD1 | TRBV5-5 | TGTGCCAGCAGCGTAAAACAGGGGACTCCTGGAAACACCATATATTTT | CASSVKQGTPGNTIYF
. | TRBJ2-7 | . | TRBV2 | TGTGCCAGCAGTGAAGAGGCAGAGACTGCCTACGAGCAGTACTTC | CASSEEAETAYEQYF
. | TRBJ2-4 | TRBD1 | TRBV30 | TGTGCCTGGAATACATTCCGGGACAGGGAGGGAAACATTCAGTACTTC | CAWNTFRDREGNIQYF
. | TRBJ2-6 | . | TRBV7-2 | TGTGCCAGCAGCTTCTCGGGGTCTGGGGCCAACGTCCTGACTTTC | CASSFSGSGANVLTF
once | TRBJ2-7 | TRBD1 | TRBV6-5 | TGTGCCAGCAGTCTACCAGGGGGCTACGAGCAGTACTTC | CASSLPGGYEQYF
. | TRBJ1-6 | . | TRBV19 | TGTGCCAGTAGTCGGCAGGGTGGTAATTCACCCCTCCACTTT | CASSRQGGNSPLHF
. | TRBJ2-1 | . | TRBV5-1 | TGCGCCAGCAGGGCCGGGGGTGAAGGCTACAATGAGCAGTTCTTC | CASRAGGEGYNEQFF
. | TRBJ1-5 | . | TRBV6-5 | TGTGCCAGCAGTTTCACAGACAATCAGCCCCAGCATTTT | CASSFTDNQPQHF
few | TRBJ1-2 | . | TRBV19 | TGTGCCAGTAGTATCCCAGGGGCTGCCTATGGCTACACCTTC | CASSIPGAAYGYTF
. | TRBJ1-3 | . | TRBV5-1 | TGCGCCAGCAGCCTGTCGGGGGCTGGAAACACCATATATTTT | CASSLSGAGNTIYF
. | TRBJ2-1 | . | TRBV6-1 | TGTGCCAGCAGTGAATCTCCCGGGGCCTACAATGAGCAGTTCTTC | CASSESPGAYNEQFF
medium-sized | TRBJ1-5 | . | TRBV7-2 | TGTGCCAGCAGCGTAGACAGTGCCCATAGCAATCAGCCCCAGCATTTT | CASSVDSAHSNQPQHF
. | TRBJ2-7 | . | TRBV10-3 | TGTGCCATCAGTGTTGGTCAGATCTCCTACGAGCAGTACTTC | CAISVGQISYEQYF
. | TRBJ2-2 | . | TRBV27 | TGTGCCAGCAGCCCACAGGGATCGGTTGCCGGGGAGCTGTTTTTT | CASSPQGSVAGELFF
. | TRBJ2-2 | . | TRBV18 | TGTGCCAGCTCACGGCAGGGTAACACCGGGGAGCTGTTTTTT | CASSRQGNTGELFF
. | TRBJ2-7 | TRBD1 | TRBV7-9 | TGTGCCAGCAGCTCCTCGGGACAGGGTTACTACGAGCAGTACTTC | CASSSSGQGYYEQYF
. | TRBJ1-2 | TRBD1 | TRBV6-4 | TGTGCCAGCAGTGGGACAGGTGGGGACTATGGCTACACCTTC | CASSGTGGDYGYTF
. | TRBJ2-5 | . | TRBV4-1 | TGCGCCAGCAGCCAACATAATCGTCAGGCTCACCGTACCCAAGAGACCCAGTACTTC | CASSQHNRQAHRTQETQYF
. | TRBJ2-7 | . | TRBV12-5 | TGTGCTAGTGGTTTGGTACTATATTCGGGGCGGGGAACCTACGAGCAGTACTTC | CASGLVLYSGRGTYEQYF
. | TRBJ2-3 | . | TRBV5-1 | TGCGCCAGCAGCTTGGGTGGCTTAGCGCCAGATACGCAGTATTTT | CASSLGGLAPDTQYF
. | TRBJ1-2 | . | TRBV7-9 | TGTGCCAGCAGCTTATCCGGGAGCTATGGCTACACCTTC | CASSLSGSYGYTF
. | TRBJ2-3 | TRBD1 | TRBV5-6 | TGTGCCAGCAGCTTGGTGGGACAGGGGGTTAGCACAGATACGCAGTATTTT | CASSLVGQGVSTDTQYF
. | TRBJ2-5 | TRBD2 | TRBV29-1 | TGCAGCGTTGTCGGTCTAGCGGACCAAGAGACCCAGTACTTC | CSVVGLADQETQYF